This entry is about one T cell receptor (beta chain). The source of the sample is a study of T-cell memory formation after mild COVID-19. The CDR3 covers 16 residues. CDR1 and CDR2 from the germline V gene are SEHNR and FQNEAQ (reference sequence). Between the trimmed V and J ends, which lost 4 bases and 2 bases, there was a span of 18 bases. TCRdb independently ran MiXCR on the 5' RACE reads; one entry per CDR3 protein. This repertoire shows fewer than 650,000 distinct CDR3 sequences, roughly 21% found once; its top ten account for about 8.2%. The specimen sequenced was PBMCs or a T cell subset sorted from them (not recorded which). This receptor was taken from an adult woman who had mild COVID-19 (a few samples of this study predate the infection). Cell type and time point are not known. V usage is TRBV7-9 and J usage is TRBJ2-7; perhaps TRBD2 as D (6 bases). The CDR3 reads CASSSGVFGGTYEQYF. Written as DNA, the CDR3 is TGTGCCAGCAGCTCCGGGGTCTTCGGGGGAACCTACGAGCAGTACTTC.